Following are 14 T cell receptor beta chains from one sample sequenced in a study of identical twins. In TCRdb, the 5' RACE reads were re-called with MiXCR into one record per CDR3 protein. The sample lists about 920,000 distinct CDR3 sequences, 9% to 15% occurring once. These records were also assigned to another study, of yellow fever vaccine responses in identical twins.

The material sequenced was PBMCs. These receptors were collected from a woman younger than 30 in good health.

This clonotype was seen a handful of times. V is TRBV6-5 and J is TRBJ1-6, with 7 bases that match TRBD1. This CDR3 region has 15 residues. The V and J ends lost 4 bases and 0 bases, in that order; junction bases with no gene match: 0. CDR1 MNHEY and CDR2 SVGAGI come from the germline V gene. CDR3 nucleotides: TGTGCCAGCAGTTGGACAGGCTCCTATAATTCACCCCTCCACTTT. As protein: CASSWTGSYNSPLHF.

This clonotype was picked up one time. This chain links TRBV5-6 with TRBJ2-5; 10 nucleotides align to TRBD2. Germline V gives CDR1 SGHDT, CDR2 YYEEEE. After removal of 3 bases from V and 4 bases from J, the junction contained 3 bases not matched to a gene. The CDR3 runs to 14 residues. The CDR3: CASSSRTSGETQYF. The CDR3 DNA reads TGTGCCAGCAGCTCCAGGACTAGCGGAGAGACCCAGTACTTC.

CDR3 DNA: TGTGCCACCAGCAGTTTTCCAGCGGGAGGAACGGCAAAGGAGCAGTTCTTC. This codes for CATSSFPAGGTAKEQFF. This chain joins TRBV15 and TRBJ2-1; 9 positions match TRBD2. This CDR3 region has 17 residues. CDR1 is LNHNV and CDR2 is YYDKDF in the germline V gene (reference sequence). The junction had 16 bases not matched to a gene; V was cut back by 3 bases and J by 10 bases.

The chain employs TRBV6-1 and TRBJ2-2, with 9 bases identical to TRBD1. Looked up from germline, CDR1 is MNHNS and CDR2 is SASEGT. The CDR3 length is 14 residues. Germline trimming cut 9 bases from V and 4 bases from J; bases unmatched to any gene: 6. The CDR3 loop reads CASRDRVVTGELFF. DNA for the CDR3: TGTGCCAGTCGGGACAGGGTAGTCACCGGGGAGCTGTTTTTT.

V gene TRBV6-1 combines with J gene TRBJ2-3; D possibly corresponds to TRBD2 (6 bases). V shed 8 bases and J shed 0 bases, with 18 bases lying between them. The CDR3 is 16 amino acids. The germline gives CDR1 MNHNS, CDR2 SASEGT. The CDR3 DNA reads TGTGCCAGCGCCCAGAGGCCCGGGACTAGCACAGATACGCAGTATTTT. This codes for CASAQRPGTSTDTQYF.

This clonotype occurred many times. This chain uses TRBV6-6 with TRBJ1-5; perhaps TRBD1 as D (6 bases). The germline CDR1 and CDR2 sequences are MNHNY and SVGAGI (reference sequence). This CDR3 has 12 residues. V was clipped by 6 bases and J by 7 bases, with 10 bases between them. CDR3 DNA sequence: TGTGCCAGCAGGTCTCAGGGGCAGCCCCAGCATTTT. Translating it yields CASRSQGQPQHF.

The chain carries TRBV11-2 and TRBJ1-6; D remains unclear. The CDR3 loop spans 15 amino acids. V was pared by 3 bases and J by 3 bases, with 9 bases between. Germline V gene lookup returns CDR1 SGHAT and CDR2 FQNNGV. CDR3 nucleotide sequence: TGTGCCAGCAGCTTTACGGACCACTATAATTCACCCCTCCACTTT. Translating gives CASSFTDHYNSPLHF.

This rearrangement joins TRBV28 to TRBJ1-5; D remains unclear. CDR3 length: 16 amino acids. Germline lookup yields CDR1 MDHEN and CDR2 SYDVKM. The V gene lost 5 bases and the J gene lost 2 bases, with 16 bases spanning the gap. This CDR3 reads CASSPGGGRGNQPQHF. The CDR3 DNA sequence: TGTGCCAGCAGTCCCGGAGGAGGGAGGGGCAATCAGCCCCAGCATTTT.

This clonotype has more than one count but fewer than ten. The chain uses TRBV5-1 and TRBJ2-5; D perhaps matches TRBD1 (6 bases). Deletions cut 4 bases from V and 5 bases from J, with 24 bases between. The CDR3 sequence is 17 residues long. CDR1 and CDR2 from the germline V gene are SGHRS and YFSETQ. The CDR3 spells CASSPGIAQGGLETQYF. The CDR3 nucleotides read TGCGCCAGCAGCCCGGGTATAGCACAGGGTGGGTTGGAGACCCAGTACTTC. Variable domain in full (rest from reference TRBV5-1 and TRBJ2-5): KAGVTQTPRYLIKTRGQQVTLSCSPISGHRSVSWYQQTPGQGLQFLFEYFSETQRNKGNFPGRFSGRQFSNSRSEMNVSTLELGDSALYLCASSPGIAQGGLETQYFGPGTRLLVL.

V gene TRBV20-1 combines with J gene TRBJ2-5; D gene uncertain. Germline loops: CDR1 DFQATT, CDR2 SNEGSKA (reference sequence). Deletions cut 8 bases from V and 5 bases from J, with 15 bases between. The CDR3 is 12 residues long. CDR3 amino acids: CSPFGLRETQYF. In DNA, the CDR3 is TGCAGTCCTTTTGGGCTGAGGGAGACCCAGTACTTC.

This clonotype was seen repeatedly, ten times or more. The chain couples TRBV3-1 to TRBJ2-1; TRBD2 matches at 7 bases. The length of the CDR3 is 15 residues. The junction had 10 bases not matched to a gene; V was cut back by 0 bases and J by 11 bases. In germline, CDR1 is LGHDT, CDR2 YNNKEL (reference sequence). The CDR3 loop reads CASSQEIGRESKQFF. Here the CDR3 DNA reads TGTGCCAGCAGCCAAGAAATTGGGCGGGAGTCCAAGCAGTTCTTC.

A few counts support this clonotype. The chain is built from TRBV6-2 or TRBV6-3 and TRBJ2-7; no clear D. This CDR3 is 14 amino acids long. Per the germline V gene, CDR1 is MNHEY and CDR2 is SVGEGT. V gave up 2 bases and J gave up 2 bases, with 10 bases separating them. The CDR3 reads CASSYGVEAYEQYF. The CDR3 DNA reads TGTGCCAGCAGTTACGGGGTAGAAGCCTACGAGCAGTACTTC.

The CDR3 loop is CASSLLGLAGITNPYEQYF. The CDR3 DNA follows: TGTGCCAGCAGTTTACTGGGACTAGCGGGCATCACCAACCCCTACGAGCAGTACTTC. The rearrangement links TRBV12-3 or TRBV12-4 to TRBJ2-7; 12 positions agree with TRBD2. This CDR3 contains 19 residues. Trimming at V came to 2 bases and at J to 2 bases, leaving 13 bases not matched to a gene.

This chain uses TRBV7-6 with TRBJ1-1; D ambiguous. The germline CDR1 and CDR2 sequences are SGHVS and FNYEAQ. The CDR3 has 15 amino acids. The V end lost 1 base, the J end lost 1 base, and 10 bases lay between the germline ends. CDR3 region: CASSLVGSQNTEAFF. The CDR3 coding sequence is TGTGCCAGCAGCTTAGTAGGCAGCCAGAACACTGAAGCTTTCTTT. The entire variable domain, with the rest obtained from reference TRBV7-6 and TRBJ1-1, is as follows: GAGVSQSPRYKVTKRGQDVALRCDPISGHVSLYWYRQALGQGPEFLTYFNYEAQQDKSGLPNDRFSAERPEGSISTLTIQRTEQRDSAMYRCASSLVGSQNTEAFFGQGTRLTVV.